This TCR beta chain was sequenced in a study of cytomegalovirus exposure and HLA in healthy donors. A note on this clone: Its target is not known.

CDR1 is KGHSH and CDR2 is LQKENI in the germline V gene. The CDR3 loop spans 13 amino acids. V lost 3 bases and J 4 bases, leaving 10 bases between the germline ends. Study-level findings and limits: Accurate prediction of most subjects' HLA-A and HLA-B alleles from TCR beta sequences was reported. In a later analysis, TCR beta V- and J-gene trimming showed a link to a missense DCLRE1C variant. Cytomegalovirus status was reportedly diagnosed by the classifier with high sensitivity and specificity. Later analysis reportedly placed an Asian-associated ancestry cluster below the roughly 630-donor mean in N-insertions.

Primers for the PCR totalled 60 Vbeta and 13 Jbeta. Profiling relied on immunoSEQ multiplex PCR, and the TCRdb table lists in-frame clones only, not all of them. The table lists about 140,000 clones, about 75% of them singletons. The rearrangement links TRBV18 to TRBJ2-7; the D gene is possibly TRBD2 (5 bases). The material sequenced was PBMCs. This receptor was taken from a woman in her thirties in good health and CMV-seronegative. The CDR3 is CASSPSPGYEQYF. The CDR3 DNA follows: TGTGCCAGCTCACCCTCCCCGGGGTACGAGCAGTACTTC.